This TCR beta chain was sequenced during a study of identical twins' blood T cells. With respect to this clonotype: The antigen remains undetermined.

Germline V gene lookup returns CDR1 DFQATT and CDR2 SNEGSKA (reference sequence). V shed 4 bases and J 7 bases; nucleotides not matched to a gene: 3. The CDR3 totals 14 residues. Study findings and constraints: Twins reportedly had markedly more similar V usage than unrelated donors, even among out-of-frame TCRbeta clonotypes.

Each CDR3 protein gets one entry after TCRdb re-called the 5' RACE reads with MiXCR. The sample contains 350,000 to 400,000 distinct CDR3 sequences, roughly 31% of which appear only once. The chain links TRBV20-1 to TRBJ2-1; 14 bases are a match to TRBD2. Sequences were obtained from PBMCs. This TCR came from a woman between 18 and 50 years old in good health. DNA of the CDR3: TGCAGTGCTAAGACTAGCGGGAGGGGGAATGAGCAGTTCTTC. This translates into CSAKTSGRGNEQFF.